This TCR beta chain was profiled in a study of shared clonotypes between healthy human individuals. Germline V gene sequence: CDR1 KGHSH, CDR2 LQKENI. The CDR3 has 15 amino acids. V dropped 0 bases and J dropped 4; count of bases not matched to a gene: 5. Whole-study results and caveats: In several donors, roughly 5.2% of naive CD4 clonotypes appeared in common. A generally larger estimated richness was seen in naive subsets than in memory subsets.

Generated by immunoSEQ multiplex PCR, the TCRdb table keeps only in-frame clones and is missing some. The table includes 2,500,000 or so clones, just over 90% detected once. Partitioning of CD4+ cells yielded a CD45RA+ naive subset and a CD45RA-negative memory subset. With respect to this clone: What it binds is not known.

This receptor was obtained from a young man in good health. This chain joins TRBV18 and TRBJ1-2, with 7 bases that match TRBD1. The sample was naive CD4+ T cells sorted from blood. Subset given: CD45RA+ positively selected. CDR3 region: CASSPPGGGGYGYTF. In DNA form, the CDR3 reads TGTGCCAGCTCACCACCGGGAGGGGGCGGCTATGGCTACACCTTC.